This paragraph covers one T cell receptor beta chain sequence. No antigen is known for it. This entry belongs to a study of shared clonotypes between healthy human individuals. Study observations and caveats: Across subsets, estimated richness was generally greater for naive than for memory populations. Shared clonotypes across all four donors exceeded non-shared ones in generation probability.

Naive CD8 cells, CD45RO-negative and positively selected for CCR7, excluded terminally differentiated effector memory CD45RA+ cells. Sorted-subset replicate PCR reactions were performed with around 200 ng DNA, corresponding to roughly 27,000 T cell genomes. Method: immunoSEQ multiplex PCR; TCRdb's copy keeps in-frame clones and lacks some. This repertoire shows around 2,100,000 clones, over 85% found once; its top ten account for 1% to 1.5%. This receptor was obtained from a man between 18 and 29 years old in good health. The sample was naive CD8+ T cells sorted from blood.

CDR3 coding DNA: TGCAGTGCTAGTGTATGGGGGCAGGCTTTCTTT. Its protein is CSASVWGQAFF. The chain uses TRBV20-1 and TRBJ1-1; maybe TRBD1 (6 bases). The V end was cut by 3 bases, the J end by 11 bases, with 13 bases between. This CDR3 has 11 residues. Germline assignment: CDR1 DFQATT and CDR2 SNEGSKA (reference sequence).